This T cell receptor beta chain was sequenced during a study of OX40 agonist ivuxolimab in advanced cancers. As for the study in general: Patients in dose escalation had liver, melanoma, kidney or head and neck cancers. Subjects had a mean age of roughly 57 years, with a range of about 23 to 79; more than 75% were male. Study results and limitations: The work left the antigen specificity of expanded peripheral T cells undetermined. Averaging showed that CD8+ T cells had more expanded clones than CD4+ did.

Repertoires were generated with immunoSEQ multiplex PCR, while TCRdb's copy carries only in-frame clones and drops some. The sample holds 50,000 to 60,000 clones, approximately 90% seen once. The CDR3 runs to 13 residues. The germline V and J ends were trimmed by 5 bases and 6 bases, with 8 bases remaining between them. Germline V gene sequence: CDR1 MNHEY, CDR2 SMNVEV (reference sequence). Notes on this clone: Its antigen is currently unknown.

The chain couples TRBV27 to TRBJ1-6; D uncertain. This receptor was identified in an adult with an advanced solid tumor such as melanoma, head and neck, liver or kidney cancer. The sequencing used CD4+ or CD8+ T cells sorted from blood, collected in a trial of the OX40 agonist ivuxolimab. As DNA, the CDR3 is TGTGCCAGCAGTCCCTCGGTTAATTCACCCCTCCACTTT. Amino acids: CASSPSVNSPLHF.